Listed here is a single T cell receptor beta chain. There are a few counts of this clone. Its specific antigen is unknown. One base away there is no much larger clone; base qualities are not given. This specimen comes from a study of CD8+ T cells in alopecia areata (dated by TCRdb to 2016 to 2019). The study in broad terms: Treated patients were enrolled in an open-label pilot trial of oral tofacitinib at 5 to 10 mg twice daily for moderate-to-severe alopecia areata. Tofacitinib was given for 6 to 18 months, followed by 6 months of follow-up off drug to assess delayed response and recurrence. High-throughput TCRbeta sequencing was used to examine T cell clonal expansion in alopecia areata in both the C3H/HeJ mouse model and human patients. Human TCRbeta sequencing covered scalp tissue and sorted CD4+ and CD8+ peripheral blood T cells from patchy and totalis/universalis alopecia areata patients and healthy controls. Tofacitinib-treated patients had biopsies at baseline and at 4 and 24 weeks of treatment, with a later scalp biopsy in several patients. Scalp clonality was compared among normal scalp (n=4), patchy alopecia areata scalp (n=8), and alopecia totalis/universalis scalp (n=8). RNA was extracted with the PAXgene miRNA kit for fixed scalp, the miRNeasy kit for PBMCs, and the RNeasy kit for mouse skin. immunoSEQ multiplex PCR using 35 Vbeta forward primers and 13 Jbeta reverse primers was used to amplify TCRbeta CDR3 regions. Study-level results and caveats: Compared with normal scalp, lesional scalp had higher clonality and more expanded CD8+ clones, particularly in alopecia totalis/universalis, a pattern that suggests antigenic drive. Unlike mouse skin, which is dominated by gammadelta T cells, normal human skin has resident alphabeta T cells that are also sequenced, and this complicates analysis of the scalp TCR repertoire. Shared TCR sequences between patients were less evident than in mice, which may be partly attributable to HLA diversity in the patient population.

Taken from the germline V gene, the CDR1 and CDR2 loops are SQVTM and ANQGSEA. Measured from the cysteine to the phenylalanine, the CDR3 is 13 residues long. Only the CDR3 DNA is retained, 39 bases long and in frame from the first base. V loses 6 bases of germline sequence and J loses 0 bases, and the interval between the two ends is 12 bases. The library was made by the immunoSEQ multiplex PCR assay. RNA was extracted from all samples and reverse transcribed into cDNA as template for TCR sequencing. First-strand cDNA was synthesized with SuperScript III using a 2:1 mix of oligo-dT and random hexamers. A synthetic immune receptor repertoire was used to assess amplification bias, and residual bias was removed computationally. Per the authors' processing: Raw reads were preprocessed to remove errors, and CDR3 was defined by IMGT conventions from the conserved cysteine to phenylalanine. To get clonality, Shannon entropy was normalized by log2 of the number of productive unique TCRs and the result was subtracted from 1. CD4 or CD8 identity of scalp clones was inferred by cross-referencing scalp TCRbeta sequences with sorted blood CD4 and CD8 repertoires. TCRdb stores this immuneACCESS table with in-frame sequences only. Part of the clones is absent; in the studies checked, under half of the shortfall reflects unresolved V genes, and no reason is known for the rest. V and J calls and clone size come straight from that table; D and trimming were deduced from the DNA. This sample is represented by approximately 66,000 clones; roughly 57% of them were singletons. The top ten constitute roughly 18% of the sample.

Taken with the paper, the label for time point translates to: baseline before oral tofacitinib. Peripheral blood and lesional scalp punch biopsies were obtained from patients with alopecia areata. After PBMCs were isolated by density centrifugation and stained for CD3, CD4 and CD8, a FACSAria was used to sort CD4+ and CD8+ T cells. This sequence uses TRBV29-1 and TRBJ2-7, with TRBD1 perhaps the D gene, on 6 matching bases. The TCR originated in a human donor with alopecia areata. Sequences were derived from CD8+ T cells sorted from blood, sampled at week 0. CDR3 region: CSVGDINSYEQYF. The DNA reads TGCAGCGTCGGGGACATTAACTCCTACGAGCAGTACTTC.